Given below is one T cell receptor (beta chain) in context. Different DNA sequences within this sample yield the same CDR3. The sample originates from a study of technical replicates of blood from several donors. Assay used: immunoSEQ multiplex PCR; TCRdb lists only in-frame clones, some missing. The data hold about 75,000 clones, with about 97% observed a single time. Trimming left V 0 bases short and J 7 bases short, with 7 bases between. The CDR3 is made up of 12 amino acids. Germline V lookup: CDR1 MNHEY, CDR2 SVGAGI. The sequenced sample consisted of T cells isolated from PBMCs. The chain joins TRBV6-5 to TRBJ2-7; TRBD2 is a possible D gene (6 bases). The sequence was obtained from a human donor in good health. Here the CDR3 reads CASSYSGGEQYF. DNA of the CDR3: TGTGCCAGCAGTTACTCTGGAGGGGAGCAGTACTTC.